Each of the 25 T cell receptor beta chains below was sequenced from the same sample in a study of OX40 agonist ivuxolimab in advanced cancers. The table came from immunoSEQ multiplex PCR; TCRdb's copy has only in-frame clones and leaves some out. This table has 98,000 or so clones, about 88% appearing once. Material: CD4+ or CD8+ T cells sorted from blood, obtained in a trial of the OX40 agonist ivuxolimab. The receptors here all came from an adult with an advanced solid tumor such as melanoma, head and neck, liver or kidney cancer.

The CDR3 nucleotides are TGTGCCATCAGTGAGAAGGGACCGGGGGAAGGGACCCAGTACTTC. This gives the protein CAISEKGPGEGTQYF. The J gene is TRBJ2-5, the V gene TRBV10-3; D is perhaps TRBD2 (6 bases). CDR1 and CDR2 (germline): ENHRY, SYGVKD. Between the trimmed V and J ends, which lost 2 bases and 7 bases, there was a span of 17 bases. The CDR3 has 15 amino acids.

This sequence joins TRBV5-6 and TRBJ2-5; 7 nucleotides match TRBD1. Trimming took 5 bases from V and 2 from J; bases not matched to a gene: 9. Germline assignment: CDR1 SGHDT and CDR2 YYEEEE. The CDR3 contains 15 residues. The CDR3 spells CASRFLGQAQETQYF. In nucleotides, the CDR3 is TGTGCCAGCAGGTTTCTTGGACAGGCACAAGAGACCCAGTACTTC.

This clone was picked up a small number of times. V and J are TRBV2 and TRBJ1-5, with D perhaps TRBD1 (6 bases). This CDR3 region has 14 residues. Per germline, CDR1 SNHLY and CDR2 FYNNEI. Trimming removed 10 bases at V and 5 bases at J, with 18 bases between. The CDR3 sequence is CATNEGQGYQPQHF. CDR3 sequence (DNA): TGTGCCACGAATGAGGGGCAGGGGTATCAGCCCCAGCATTTT.

The chain is built from TRBV27 and TRBJ1-3; no definite D call. The germline V gene has CDR1 MNHEY and CDR2 SMNVEV (reference sequence). The CDR3 covers 11 residues. V was shortened by 10 bases and J by 4 bases, with 8 bases between the two germline ends. CDR3 nucleotides: TGTGCCACCTCCCTGGGAAACACCATATATTTT. Its translation: CATSLGNTIYF.

The chain employs TRBV4-3 and TRBJ2-7; TRBD1 matches at 9 bases. The CDR3 consists of 16 residues. Germline CDR1 and CDR2: LGHNA and YSLEER. V lost 0 bases to trimming and J lost 3 bases; unmatched junction nucleotides: 6. This CDR3 reads CASSQDRTGVFYEQYV. CDR3 coding DNA: TGCGCCAGCAGCCAAGATCGGACAGGGGTGTTCTACGAGCAGTACGTC.

This clone was counted once. V is TRBV7-8 and J is TRBJ1-5; 10 positions agree with TRBD1. The CDR3 runs to 15 residues. Trimming took 4 bases from V and 4 from J; bases not matched to a gene: 4. Germline V gene data show CDR1 as SGHVS and CDR2 as FQNEAQ. The CDR3 sequence: CASSSTGGGNQPQHF. The CDR3 DNA is TGTGCCAGCAGCTCGACAGGGGGCGGGAATCAGCCCCAGCATTTT.

The gene calls are TRBV2 and TRBJ1-1; D not certain. V was trimmed by 7 bases and J by 1 base, leaving 13 bases between them. The CDR3 loop spans 14 amino acids. From germline, CDR1 is SNHLY and CDR2 FYNNEI. CDR3 coding DNA: TGTGCCAGCACCCCGGTAGACCCGAACACTGAAGCTTTCTTT. Encoded protein: CASTPVDPNTEAFF.

The chain has TRBV6-5 and TRBJ1-1, with a tentative D call TRBD1 (6 bases). V dropped 0 bases and J dropped 0 bases, with 11 bases sitting between them. This CDR3 is 16 amino acids long. In germline, CDR1 is MNHEY, CDR2 SVGAGI. The CDR3 here is CASSYSGGFLNTEAFF. For the CDR3, the DNA is TGTGCCAGCAGTTACTCAGGGGGTTTTCTGAACACTGAAGCTTTCTTT.

This rearrangement joins TRBV7-9 to TRBJ1-1; D may be TRBD1 (5 bases). CDR3 size: 15 residues. Germline loops: CDR1 SEHNR, CDR2 FQNEAQ (reference sequence). Trimming cost V 6 bases and J 2 bases, with 16 bases left between them. CDR3 sequence: CASRGRQEQNTEAFF. CDR3 sequence (DNA): TGTGCCAGCAGGGGACGGCAGGAACAAAACACTGAAGCTTTCTTT.

This chain joins TRBV7-9 and TRBJ2-3, with 13 bases identical to TRBD2. Losses at the gene ends were 2 bases for V and 6 bases for J; bases not matched to a gene: 5. The CDR3 covers 16 residues. Germline lookup yields CDR1 SEHNR and CDR2 FQNEAQ (reference sequence). This CDR3 is CASSLSLLAGGDTQYF. For the CDR3, the DNA is TGTGCCAGCAGCTTAAGTCTACTAGCGGGAGGGGATACGCAGTATTTT.

This clone was counted a few times. The V gene is TRBV18, the J gene TRBJ1-4; D may be TRBD1 (6 bases). V dropped 5 bases and J dropped 8 bases, with 12 bases sitting between them. The CDR3 runs 13 residues. CDR1 and CDR2 (germline): KGHSH, LQKENI. In DNA, the CDR3 is TGTGCCAGCTCAAGGGGCGACAGGGAAAAACTGTTTTTT. It is translated as CASSRGDREKLFF.

The V and J genes are TRBV29-1 and TRBJ2-7; 12 nucleotides agree with TRBD2. The ends lost 6 bases at V and 0 bases at J; junction bases unmatched: 12. The CDR3 loop spans 17 amino acids. Germline V CDR1 and CDR2: SQVTM, ANQGSEA. The CDR3 DNA sequence: TGCAGCGTAAGGACTAGCGGGACTTCCTACTCCTCCTACGAGCAGTACTTC. Its translation: CSVRTSGTSYSSYEQYF.

V is TRBV30 and J is TRBJ1-4, with a possible D match to TRBD1 (6 bases). CDR3 length equals 13 residues. Trimming took 1 base from V and 7 from J, leaving 10 bases between them. Germline V CDR1 and CDR2: GTSNPN, SVGIG (reference sequence). This chain's CDR3 is CAWSAGAGEKLFF. CDR3 in DNA: TGTGCCTGGAGTGCAGGGGCAGGTGAAAAACTGTTTTTT.

This chain uses TRBV9 with TRBJ2-1, with D tentatively TRBD1 or TRBD2 (6 bases each). The germline CDR1 and CDR2 sequences are SGDLS and YYNGEE. The CDR3 runs to 16 residues. The germline V and J ends were trimmed by 3 bases and 7 bases, with 20 bases remaining between them. CDR3 in amino acids: CASSASPTRRGNEQFF. Here the CDR3 DNA reads TGTGCCAGCAGCGCCTCCCCGACTAGGAGGGGGAATGAGCAGTTCTTC. The variable domain in full, with the rest retrieved from reference TRBV9 and TRBJ2-1, is DSGVTQTPKHLITATGQRVTLRCSPRSGDLSVYWYQQSLDQGLQFLIQYYNGEERAKGNILERFSAQQFPDLHSELNLSSLELGDSALYFCASSASPTRRGNEQFFGPGTRLTVL.

The J gene is TRBJ2-7, the V gene TRBV11-2; D call uncertain. The CDR3 contains 14 residues. The germline V gene has CDR1 SGHAT and CDR2 FQNNGV. The ends were cut back, 1 base at V and 3 bases at J, with 10 bases in the middle. The CDR3 loop reads CASSLGLSGYEQYF. The CDR3 DNA reads as TGTGCCAGCAGCTTAGGACTTTCAGGCTACGAGCAGTACTTC.

For the CDR3, the DNA is TGTGCCAGCTCACCACGTAAGTCTATCGGGACCCAAGAGACCCAGTACTTC. Its protein is CASSPRKSIGTQETQYF. This chain links TRBV18 with TRBJ2-5, with D perhaps being TRBD1 or TRBD2 (5 bases each). The V end was cut by 1 base, the J end by 1 base, with 16 bases between. Germline V CDR1 and CDR2: KGHSH, LQKENI. The CDR3 runs to 17 residues.

This rearrangement joins TRBV30 to TRBJ2-2; weak D call: TRBD2 (6 bases). The CDR3 contains 16 residues. V lost 1 base to trimming and J lost 0 bases, with 12 bases between them. Germline CDR1 reads GTSNPN; CDR2 reads SVGIG (reference sequence). CDR3 amino acids: CAWSAAGRPNTGELFF. The CDR3 region has the DNA TGTGCCTGGAGTGCGGCCGGGAGACCGAACACCGGGGAGCTGTTTTTT.

The chain couples TRBV6-6 to TRBJ1-2; no clear D. Germline V gives CDR1 MNHNY, CDR2 SVGAGI (reference sequence). The CDR3 has 11 amino acids. Deletions cut 7 bases from V and 2 bases from J, with 5 bases between. This chain's CDR3 is CASMGNYGYTF. CDR3 coding DNA: TGTGCCAGCATGGGGAACTATGGCTACACCTTC.

The chain is built from TRBV19 and TRBJ1-2, with 7 bases aligning to TRBD1. J was trimmed by 8 bases and V by 9 bases; bases with no gene match: 15. Germline CDR1 reads LNHDA; CDR2 reads SQIVND (reference sequence). CDR3 size: 14 residues. CDR3 sequence reads: CASHPGQRWRGYTF. The CDR3 DNA sequence: TGTGCCAGCCATCCGGGACAGCGCTGGAGGGGCTACACCTTC.

This clone was seen more than once but under ten times. The genes are TRBV30 and TRBJ1-5; D is possibly TRBD1 (6 bases). This CDR3 region has 13 residues. V lost 5 bases and J 3 bases, leaving 11 bases between the germline ends. CDR1 GTSNPN and CDR2 SVGIG come from the germline V gene (reference sequence). The CDR3 region has the DNA TGTGCCTGGGGTCGGGGGGCCAATCAGCCCCAGCATTTT. Translated, it gives CAWGRGANQPQHF.

The V call is TRBV6-1, the J call TRBJ2-7; D is perhaps TRBD2 (5 bases). V dropped 0 bases and J dropped 3 bases, with 12 bases sitting between them. CDR3 length equals 15 residues. Germline V gives CDR1 MNHNS, CDR2 SASEGT. Here the CDR3 reads CASSEARRAGYEQYV. The CDR3 DNA follows: TGTGCCAGCAGTGAAGCGCGAAGGGCGGGCTACGAGCAGTACGTC.

V usage is TRBV27 and J usage is TRBJ2-7; 7 bases map to TRBD1. The CDR3 is 13 residues long. Losses at the gene ends were 8 bases for V and 2 bases for J; bases not matched to a gene: 6. Germline assignment: CDR1 MNHEY and CDR2 SMNVEV (reference sequence). DNA for the CDR3: TGTGCCAGCGGGACAGACAACACCTACGAGCAGTACTTC. Residues: CASGTDNTYEQYF.

This chain uses TRBV4-2 with TRBJ2-7, with 8 bases fitting TRBD2. The CDR3 is made up of 15 amino acids. Germline V gives CDR1 LGHNA, CDR2 YNFKEQ. V trimming: 5 bases; J trimming: 1 base; junction bases outside the gene matches: 7. CDR3 DNA sequence: TGTGCCAGCAGCTACCGGGCGGGGGGATCCTACGAGCAGTACTTC. This encodes CASSYRAGGSYEQYF.

V and J are TRBV30 and TRBJ2-7; 8 nucleotides line up with TRBD2. The CDR3 totals 9 residues. The junction had 5 bases not matched to a gene; V was cut back by 7 bases and J by 12 bases. The germline V gene has CDR1 GTSNPN and CDR2 SVGIG (reference sequence). The CDR3 DNA is TGTGCCTCCCGGGGGGGCGCGTACGTC. It translates to CASRGGAYV.

CDR3 in DNA: TGTGCCAGCAGCGTATCCCCTAGTGCCCGTCAGGGTACGCAGTATTTT. Its translation: CASSVSPSARQGTQYF. This rearrangement joins TRBV9 to TRBJ2-3, with a weak D call TRBD1 (5 bases). V was pared by 1 base and J by 8 bases, with 20 bases between. Germline V gene lookup returns CDR1 SGDLS and CDR2 YYNGEE. This CDR3 comprises 16 residues.